The 20 T cell receptor beta chains listed next were all sequenced from one sample in a study of vaccination and CD4 T cells after COVID-19. Scientists ran DNA taken from cultured CD4+ T cells through the Oncomine TCR Beta short-read assay for sequencing. TCRdb fed the PCR reads into MiXCR, producing one record per CDR3 protein. The top ten hold about 11% of the sample, which has about 26,000 distinct CDR3 sequences, approximately 44% seen once. Their target antigens are unknown. Treatment specified: approximately nine-day PBMC culture with coronavirus spike peptide pools or control peptides (ViraFEST assay). The material sequenced was CD4+ T cells from blood, cultured in vitro. These receptors were obtained from a human donor who had recovered from COVID-19.

The chain uses TRBV10-2 and TRBJ2-3; TRBD1 agrees at 12 bases. The CDR3 covers 17 residues. Trimming at V came to 0 bases and at J to 2 bases, leaving 3 bases not matched to a gene. Germline V lookup: CDR1 WSHSY, CDR2 SAAADI. The CDR3 is CASSESGTGGITDTQYF. CDR3 DNA sequence: TGCGCCAGCAGTGAGTCTGGGACAGGGGGCATCACAGATACGCAGTATTTT.

The rearrangement uses TRBV28 and TRBJ1-3; D unclear. Germline CDR1 MDHEN, CDR2 SYDVKM. There are 13 residues in the CDR3. V was pared by 5 bases and J by 0 bases, with 5 bases between. Written as DNA, the CDR3 is TGTGCCAGCAGTCAGAGCTCTGGAAACACCATATATTTT. It translates to CASSQSSGNTIYF. Looking up the rest from reference TRBV28 and TRBJ1-3 gives the full variable domain: DVKVTQSSRYLVKRTGEKVFLECVQDMDHENMFWYRQDPGLGLRLIYFSYDVKMKEKGDIPEGYSVSREKKERFSLILESASTNQTSMYLCASSQSSGNTIYFGEGSWLTVV.

The CDR3 reads CASSVTLGGTEAFF. The CDR3 region has the DNA TGTGCCAGCAGCGTGACCCTCGGCGGGACTGAAGCTTTCTTT. V gene TRBV9 combines with J gene TRBJ1-1; D unresolved. CDR1 and CDR2 (germline): SGDLS, YYNGEE. The CDR3 is 14 amino acids. V lost 2 bases and J lost 5, with 13 bases in between.

V usage is TRBV7-9 and J usage is TRBJ1-1; 9 bases are shared with TRBD1. This CDR3 comprises 16 residues. Germline CDR1 reads SEHNR; CDR2 reads FQNEAQ (reference sequence). V was pared by 5 bases and J by 0 bases, with 7 bases of the junction left unmatched. The CDR3 nucleotides are TGTGCCAGCAGCGGAGGACAGGGGACCATGAACACTGAAGCTTTCTTT. Its protein is CASSGGQGTMNTEAFF.

The CDR3 DNA reads as TGTGCCAGCAGCTTGGCGGGGGGGAGTAATGAGCAGTTCTTC. Translation gives CASSLAGGSNEQFF. The V and J genes are TRBV5-4 and TRBJ2-1, with 8 bases aligning to TRBD2. V dropped 0 bases and J dropped 7; count of bases not matched to a gene: 3. Germline V lookup: CDR1 SGHNT, CDR2 YYREEE (reference sequence). The length of the CDR3 is 14 residues.

J is TRBJ1-2 and V is TRBV4-3; D not resolved. Trimming cost V 1 base and J 8 bases, with 17 bases left between them. Germline CDR1 LGHNA, CDR2 YSLEER. The CDR3 is made up of 15 amino acids. The CDR3 sequence is CASSQARQNVRGYTF. CDR3 in DNA: TGCGCCAGCAGCCAAGCGCGCCAGAACGTTCGGGGCTACACCTTC.

This clonotype was found a few times. V gene TRBV12-3 or TRBV12-4 combines with J gene TRBJ1-2; 12 bases line up with TRBD1. V shed 3 bases, J shed 4 bases, and the junction held 9 bases outside the gene matches. This CDR3 contains 17 residues. The CDR3 protein is CASSFGTGGRSSYGYTF. In nucleotides, the CDR3 is TGTGCCAGCAGTTTCGGGACAGGGGGCCGATCTAGCTATGGCTACACCTTC.

This chain links TRBV28 with TRBJ1-4, with 9 bases identical to TRBD1. The trim removed 4 bases at V and 7 bases at J, leaving 7 bases unmatched. CDR1 is MDHEN, CDR2 SYDVKM, per germline. The length of the CDR3 is 15 residues. The DNA for the CDR3 is TGTGCCAGCAGTTCGCCGACAGGGGGGAGTGAAAAACTGTTTTTT. Its protein is CASSSPTGGSEKLFF.

There are a few counts of this clonotype. This chain connects TRBV9 to TRBJ2-7; 9 positions match TRBD1. With V trimmed by 0 bases and J by 3 bases, 16 bases remained unmatched. The CDR3 is made up of 19 amino acids. Germline CDR1 is SGDLS and CDR2 is YYNGEE. The CDR3 loop reads CASSVGLMGPGTGNYEQYF. Here the CDR3 DNA reads TGTGCCAGCAGCGTAGGATTGATGGGACCAGGGACAGGGAACTACGAGCAGTACTTC.

The chain recombines TRBV10-3 with TRBJ2-5, with a weak D call TRBD1 (6 bases). The CDR3 length is 12 residues. The germline V and J ends were trimmed by 6 bases and 4 bases, with 9 bases remaining between them. CDR1 ENHRY and CDR2 SYGVKD come from the germline V gene. CDR3 region: CAISRGAETQYF. Here the CDR3 DNA reads TGTGCCATCAGCAGGGGCGCAGAGACCCAGTACTTC.

This clonotype was detected a few times. The V and J genes are TRBV19 and TRBJ1-1; D is ambiguous. V gave up 4 bases and J gave up 5 bases, with 8 bases separating them. The CDR3 runs 12 residues. Germline CDR1 reads LNHDA; CDR2 reads SQIVND (reference sequence). DNA for the CDR3: TGTGCCAGTAGTACGACGGGGACTGAAGCTTTCTTT. This sequence encodes CASSTTGTEAFF.

The rearrangement links TRBV7-2 to TRBJ1-5, with D maybe TRBD1 (6 bases). Looked up from germline, CDR1 is SGHTA and CDR2 is FQGNSA. V was trimmed by 10 bases and J by 1 base, leaving 17 bases between them. The CDR3 runs to 15 residues. The CDR3, as DNA: TGTGCCACCGGCGGGGGCGAGAGGAGCAATCAGCCCCAGCATTTT. This gives the protein CATGGGERSNQPQHF.

This clonotype occurred a few times. The CDR3 sequence: CASSEGQNYGYTF. The CDR3 region has the DNA TGCGCCAGCAGTGAGGGACAGAACTATGGCTACACCTTC. The genes are TRBV10-1 and TRBJ1-2, with D possibly TRBD1 on 6 matching bases. Germline V gene sequence: CDR1 WNHNN, CDR2 SYGVQD (reference sequence). V gave up 2 bases and J gave up 2 bases, with 6 bases separating them. This CDR3 region has 13 residues.

The rearrangement joins TRBV5-4 to TRBJ1-2, with unresolved D. Deletions cut 0 bases from V and 8 bases from J, with 20 bases between. This CDR3 contains 16 residues. The germline V gene has CDR1 SGHNT and CDR2 YYREEE (reference sequence). CDR3 region: CASSLDGLGSRAGYTF. In nucleotides, the CDR3 is TGTGCCAGCAGCTTGGATGGGTTGGGCTCCCGGGCCGGCTACACCTTC.

This clonotype was seen more than once but under ten times. This chain joins TRBV5-1 and TRBJ2-1; 10 bases are shared with TRBD1. Trimming cost V 4 bases and J 5 bases; bases outside gene matches: 3. The length of the CDR3 is 14 residues. Germline CDR1 is SGHRS and CDR2 is YFSETQ. Here the CDR3 reads CASSGGTGDNEQFF. CDR3 nucleotides: TGCGCCAGCAGCGGGGGGACAGGGGACAATGAGCAGTTCTTC.

A few counts support this clonotype. This chain connects TRBV6-1 to TRBJ1-4; 7 bases map to TRBD1. Germline CDR1 reads MNHNS; CDR2 reads SASEGT. The CDR3 is 13 residues long. The trim removed 4 bases at V and 7 bases at J, leaving 3 bases unmatched. Here the CDR3 reads CASSVDRIEKLFF. In DNA, the CDR3 is TGTGCCAGCAGTGTGGACAGGATTGAAAAACTGTTTTTT.

This clonotype has only a few counts. This chain links TRBV28 with TRBJ2-3; 7 bases line up with TRBD2. Germline V gives CDR1 MDHEN, CDR2 SYDVKM. J lost 2 bases, V lost 6 bases, and 8 bases had no gene match. CDR3 size: 15 residues. The CDR3 bases are TGTGCCAGCAGGGAGGGAGGGGCTCTCACAGATACGCAGTATTTT. Protein: CASREGGALTDTQYF.

This clonotype has just a few counts. This sequence joins TRBV20-1 and TRBJ2-7; TRBD1 is a possible D gene (6 bases). Between the trimmed V and J ends, which lost 0 bases and 6 bases, there was a span of 24 bases. The germline gives CDR1 DFQATT, CDR2 SNEGSKA (reference sequence). This CDR3 comprises 17 residues. The CDR3 spells CSARDGQGWISFSEQYF. DNA of the CDR3: TGCAGTGCTAGAGATGGGCAGGGGTGGATCAGTTTCTCCGAGCAGTACTTC.

The V call is TRBV2, the J call TRBJ2-3; D is unresolved. The length of the CDR3 is 12 residues. The V gene lost 5 bases and the J gene lost 2 bases, with 5 bases spanning the gap. Germline CDR1 reads SNHLY; CDR2 reads FYNNEI. CDR3 in amino acids: CASSLFTDTQYF. DNA of the CDR3: TGTGCCAGCAGTTTATTCACAGATACGCAGTATTTT.

Regarding this clonotype: One junction end does not reproduce the germline sequence, and a read error may be involved. The chain is built from TRBV7-3 and TRBJ1-2, with 9 bases that match TRBD1. This CDR3 spans 14 amino acids. In germline, CDR1 is SGHTA, CDR2 FQGTGA. The CDR3 sequence: CASSRIRQGDGYTF. CDR3 sequence (DNA): TGCGCCAGCAGCCGCATCCGACAGGGGGATGGCTACACCTTC. Together with reference TRBV7-3 and TRBJ1-2, the CDR3 gives the full variable domain: GAGVSQTPSNKVTEKGKYVELRCDPISGHTALYWYRQSLGQGPEFLIYFQGTGAADDSGLPNDRFFAVRPEGSVSTLKIQRTERGDSAVYLCASSRIRQGDGYTFGSGTRLTVV.